This T cell receptor beta chain was sequenced during a study of OX40 agonist ivuxolimab in advanced cancers. J was trimmed by 0 bases and V by 10 bases; bases with no gene match: 2. Germline lookup yields CDR1 LNHDA and CDR2 SQIVND (reference sequence). The CDR3 is 12 residues long. Only in-frame clones appear in the TCRdb table, and some are missing; sequencing was by immunoSEQ multiplex PCR. The sample has around 100,000 clones, approximately 90% seen once. The TCR sequence derives from an adult with an advanced solid tumor such as melanoma, head and neck, liver or kidney cancer. This material consisted of CD4+ or CD8+ T cells sorted from blood, taken in a trial of the OX40 agonist ivuxolimab. The chain uses TRBV19 and TRBJ2-7, with 8 bases matching TRBD2. CDR3 loop: CATTSGSYEQYF. In nucleotides, the CDR3 is TGTGCCACCACTAGCGGCTCCTACGAGCAGTACTTC.